These 5 T cell receptor beta chains originate from one sample sequenced in a study of PD-1 blockade in mismatch repair-deficient tumors. This table comes from immunoSEQ multiplex PCR, and its TCRdb copy is limited to in-frame clones, with some not included. The data show about 130,000 clones, approximately 91% seen once. Sequencing used peripheral blood, obtained approximately 72 weeks after starting pembrolizumab. The receptor set was obtained from an adult with mismatch repair-deficient cancer.

The chain combines TRBV7-9 with TRBJ1-2; possibly TRBD1 for D (6 bases). V dropped 4 bases and J dropped 1 base, with 16 bases sitting between them. Germline V gene sequence: CDR1 SEHNR, CDR2 FQNEAQ (reference sequence). The CDR3 covers 16 residues. CDR3 in DNA: TGTGCCAGCAGCTCACAGGGAAGCAAACATAACTATGGCTACACCTTC. This sequence encodes CASSSQGSKHNYGYTF.

The V call is TRBV11-3, the J call TRBJ2-7; 9 bases fit TRBD1. The V and J ends lost 5 bases and 4 bases, in that order; junction bases with no gene match: 9. The CDR3 has 15 amino acids. Germline V CDR1 and CDR2: SGHNT, YENEEA. CDR3 nucleotide sequence: TGTGCCAGCAGCCATCCGGGACAGGGTGGATACGAGCAGTACTTC. This codes for CASSHPGQGGYEQYF. The full variable domain, in which reference TRBV11-3 and TRBJ2-7 provide the parts outside the CDR3, is EAGVVQSPRYKIIEKKQPVAFWCNPISGHNTLYWYLQNLGQGPELLIRYENEEAVDDSQLPKDRFSAERLKGVDSTLKIQPAELGDSAVYLCASSHPGQGGYEQYFGPGTRLTVT.

The chain carries TRBV11-2 and TRBJ2-7; tentatively, D is TRBD1 (6 bases). The CDR3 loop spans 16 amino acids. Germline CDR1 and CDR2: SGHAT and FQNNGV. Trimming pared 4 bases from V and 0 bases from J, leaving 16 bases between. The CDR3 region is CASSSTGYGLSYEQYF. CDR3 nucleotide sequence: TGTGCCAGCAGCTCAACAGGGTACGGCCTCTCCTACGAGCAGTACTTC.

This chain connects TRBV6-6 to TRBJ2-1; D is uncertain. Germline V lookup: CDR1 MNHNY, CDR2 SVGAGI (reference sequence). The CDR3 spans 16 residues. Trimming removed 1 base from V and 4 bases from J, with 14 bases in between. CDR3 protein: CASSYWAPSIYNEQFF. CDR3 DNA sequence: TGTGCCAGCAGTTACTGGGCCCCGTCCATTTACAATGAGCAGTTCTTC.

This chain connects TRBV6-5 to TRBJ1-2; 7 bases are shared with TRBD1. Germline CDR1 MNHEY, CDR2 SVGAGI. V was clipped by 5 bases and J by 8 bases; unmatched bases: 5. The CDR3 consists of 12 residues. The CDR3 spells CASSTTGSGYTF. The CDR3 DNA reads TGTGCCAGCAGTACGACAGGGAGCGGCTACACCTTC.